The rows below give T cell receptor beta chains drawn from one sample of a study of T cell repertoires in cytomegalovirus infection. Each CDR3 protein is one row after TCRdb ran MiXCR on the reads. The top ten hold under 3% of the sample, which has roughly 720,000 distinct CDR3 sequences, approximately 34% seen once. Sequenced sample: PBMCs. The receptors come from a human donor in good health (CMV status not recorded). Some clones in this sample may be carry-over from other donors' samples. Both conserved end residues are part of each CDR3. The D gene is left open where the match is weak. Expanded clones get a size class; other rows say once, few or many, or leave the size out.

j_call,d_call,clone_size,v_call,cdr3_aa,cdr3_nt
TRBJ2-4,.,.,TRBV19,CASSISSIDIQYF,TGTGCCAGTAGTATATCCAGTATAGACATTCAGTACTTC
TRBJ2-7,TRBD1,once,TRBV6-6,CAAQDRAYEQYF,TGTGCCGCCCAGGACAGGGCCTACGAGCAGTACTTC
TRBJ1-5,.,.,TRBV19,CASSIRRNRNQPQHF,TGTGCCAGTAGTATAAGGCGGAACAGAAATCAGCCCCAGCATTTT
TRBJ2-7,.,few,TRBV28,CASTLGSILYF,TGTGCCAGCACCCTTGGGTCCATTTTGTACTTC
TRBJ1-1,.,few,TRBV5-6,CASNPNMNTEAFF,TGTGCCAGCAACCCCAATATGAACACTGAAGCTTTCTTT
TRBJ1-5,TRBD1,many,TRBV7-8,CASSLARKGQGTLNQPQHF,TGTGCCAGCAGCTTAGCGCGAAAGGGACAGGGGACCCTTAATCAGCCCCAGCATTTT
TRBJ2-3,.,.,TRBV29-1,CSVESHTSTDTQYF,TGCAGCGTTGAATCGCATACAAGCACAGATACGCAGTATTTT
TRBJ2-1,TRBD2,.,TRBV6-6,CASRNKIITSGIGDEQFF,TGTGCCAGCAGGAACAAAATTATCACTAGCGGGATTGGTGATGAGCAGTTCTTC
TRBJ1-2,.,.,TRBV7-9,CASTILGSRYGYTF,TGTGCCAGCACCATACTGGGTTCGCGCTATGGCTACACCTTC
TRBJ1-1,.,.,TRBV28,CSCRHRVRSHTEAFF,TGTTCCTGCAGACACAGGGTGAGGTCCCACACTGAAGCGTTCTTT
TRBJ2-7,TRBD1,few,TRBV7-2,CASSLNGQGVNEQYF,TGTGCCAGCAGCTTAAACGGACAGGGGGTAAACGAGCAGTACTTC
TRBJ2-7,TRBD2,few,TRBV5-1,CASSLGGGSRYEQYF,TGCGCCAGCAGCTTGGGTGGCGGGAGTCGGTACGAGCAGTACTTC
TRBJ2-1,TRBD2,few,TRBV20-1,CSATPGLVNNEQFF,TGCAGTGCTACTCCGGGACTAGTAAACAATGAGCAGTTCTTC
TRBJ2-3,TRBD2,.,TRBV6-6,CASSSQLAGVGDTQYF,TGTGCCAGCAGTTCTCAACTAGCGGGGGTGGGAGATACGCAGTATTTT
TRBJ2-7,.,few,TRBV23-1,CASSPGQQYEQYF,TGCGCCAGCAGTCCTGGACAGCAGTACGAGCAGTACTTC
TRBJ1-2,.,.,TRBV2,CASSGTTRDYTF,TGTGCCAGCAGTGGGACGACTAGGGACTACACCTTC
TRBJ1-1,.,.,TRBV19,CASRLGRTSNTEAFF,TGTGCCAGTAGGCTAGGAAGGACCTCTAACACTGAAGCTTTCTTT
TRBJ1-2,.,few,TRBV28,CASNPSRVSGNYGYTF,TGTGCCAGCAATCCTTCGCGGGTTTCCGGGAACTATGGCTACACCTTC
TRBJ2-3,.,few,TRBV12-3/TRBV12-4,CASSPPPGDRTSRDTQYF,TGTGCCAGCAGTCCGCCCCCCGGCGATAGGACCTCGAGGGATACGCAGTATTTT
TRBJ2-1,.,few,TRBV7-9,CASSLPTGRRNEQFF,TGTGCCAGCAGCTTACCCACAGGGAGGCGGAATGAGCAGTTCTTC
TRBJ1-1,.,.,TRBV11-2,CASSFGTAGRTEAFF,TGTGCCAGCAGCTTTGGGACGGCGGGGCGCACTGAAGCTTTCTTT
TRBJ1-4,TRBD1,.,TRBV20-1,CSARDGGGYRGNEKLFF,TGCAGTGCTAGAGATGGGGGGGGGTACAGGGGTAATGAAAAACTGTTTTTT
TRBJ1-2,TRBD1,.,TRBV7-9,CASSSQGAVDGYTF,TGTGCCAGCAGCTCCCAGGGGGCTGTTGATGGCTACACCTTC
TRBJ2-7,.,.,TRBV28,CASRPPGDPRAYEQYF,TGTGCCAGCAGGCCCCCCGGGGACCCGCGGGCCTACGAGCAGTACTTC